Listed below are T cell receptor beta chains from one sample, sequenced in a study of shared clonotypes between healthy human individuals. Libraries were prepared by immunoSEQ multiplex PCR; TCRdb keeps only in-frame clonotypes and omits some of them. In the table there are 700,000 or so clones, approximately 75% of which are singletons. Material: memory CD4+ T cells sorted from blood. These receptors all come from a woman in her thirties in good health. The CDR3 runs from the conserved cysteine through the conserved F or W.

J: TRBJ2-1
V: TRBV19
CDR3: CASSARTLSYNEQFF

J: TRBJ2-1
V: TRBV6-1
CDR3: CASKDYEQFF

J: TRBJ2-7
V: TRBV11-2
CDR3: CASSLIHRTTYEQYF

J: TRBJ2-1
V: TRBV2
CDR3: CASSAQLHNEQFF

J: TRBJ2-7
V: TRBV4-1
CDR3: CASSQEGLRGGTQIYEQYF

J: TRBJ2-1
V: TRBV11-2
CDR3: CASSLEGSYNEQFF

J: TRBJ2-1
V: TRBV9
CDR3: CASSVDEGSSYNEQFF

J: TRBJ2-7
V: TRBV29-1
CDR3: CSVGGYEQYF

J: TRBJ2-3
V: TRBV9
CDR3: CASSARAPGTDTQYF

J: TRBJ1-4
V: TRBV4-1
CDR3: CASSLHGTGNEKLFF

J: TRBJ2-6
V: TRBV21-1
CDR3: CASSNEGRGRGANVLTF

J: TRBJ2-7
V: TRBV18
CDR3: CASSRGLLSDEQYF

J: TRBJ2-7
V: TRBV18
CDR3: CASSPRQGVYEQYF

J: TRBJ1-4
V: TRBV28
CDR3: CASSLGQGARLFF

J: TRBJ2-4
V: TRBV15
CDR3: CATSRDPGKGQNIQYF

J: TRBJ2-2
V: TRBV30
CDR3: CAWSVLGTANTGELFF

J: TRBJ1-4
V: TRBV7-9
CDR3: CASSLGQGTEKLFF